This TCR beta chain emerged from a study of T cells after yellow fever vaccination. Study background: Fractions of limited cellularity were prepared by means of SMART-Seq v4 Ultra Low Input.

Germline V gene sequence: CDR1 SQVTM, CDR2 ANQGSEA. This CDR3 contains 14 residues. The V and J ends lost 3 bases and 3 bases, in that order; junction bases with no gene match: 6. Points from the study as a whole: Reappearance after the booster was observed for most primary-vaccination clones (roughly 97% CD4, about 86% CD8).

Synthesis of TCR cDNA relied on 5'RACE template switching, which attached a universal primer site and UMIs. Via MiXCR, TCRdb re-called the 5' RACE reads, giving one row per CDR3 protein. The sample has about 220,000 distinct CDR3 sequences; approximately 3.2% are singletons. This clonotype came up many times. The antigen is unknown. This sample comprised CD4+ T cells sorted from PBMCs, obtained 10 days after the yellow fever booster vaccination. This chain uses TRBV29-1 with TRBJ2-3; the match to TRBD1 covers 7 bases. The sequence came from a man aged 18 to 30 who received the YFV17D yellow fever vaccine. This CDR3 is CSVERGLGTDTQYF. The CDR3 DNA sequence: TGCAGCGTTGAGAGGGGGCTGGGGACAGATACGCAGTATTTT.